The 26 T cell receptor beta chains given below trace back to one sample, sequenced in a study of response to subunit inactivated influenza vaccine. MiXCR was run by TCRdb on the RT-PCR reads, yielding one entry per CDR3 protein. Among about 620,000 distinct CDR3 sequences listed, about 10% were seen once. The sample here was PBMCs from blood, taken on the day of vaccination. Receptors were obtained from a man in his fifties or sixties who received an inactivated influenza vaccine.

This clonotype is a singleton in its sample. The V call is TRBV5-1, the J call TRBJ2-1; tentative D call: TRBD1 (5 bases). V was shortened by 5 bases and J by 4 bases, with 22 bases between the two germline ends. Germline CDR1 SGHRS, CDR2 YFSETQ. The CDR3 has 17 residues. The CDR3 spells CASRRELATARYNEQFF. Written as DNA, the CDR3 is TGCGCCAGCAGGCGTGAGCTGGCGACAGCCCGATACAATGAGCAGTTCTTC.

At least ten counts were recorded for this clonotype. The chain carries TRBV12-3 or TRBV12-4 and TRBJ2-1; 9 bases match TRBD1. CDR3 size: 17 residues. V dropped 6 bases and J dropped 1; count of bases not matched to a gene: 10. The CDR3: CASSPRTGEASYNEQFF. The CDR3 nucleotides read TGTGCCAGCAGCCCCAGGACAGGGGAGGCATCCTACAATGAGCAGTTCTTC.

The table lists this clonotype with a few counts. The chain has TRBV7-2 and TRBJ1-2, with TRBD1 as a possible D gene (5 bases). Trimming removed 5 bases from V and 8 bases from J, with 15 bases in between. The germline V gene encodes CDR1 SGHTA and CDR2 FQGNSA. The CDR3 consists of 13 residues. The CDR3 sequence is CASSPGTEGGYTF. CDR3 bases: TGTGCCAGCAGCCCCGGGACGGAGGGGGGCTACACCTTC.

The chain recombines TRBV29-1 with TRBJ2-7; a possible D gene is TRBD2 (5 bases). The CDR3 is 13 residues long. The V end was cut by 4 bases, the J end by 2 bases, with 12 bases between. Germline CDR1 is SQVTM and CDR2 is ANQGSEA. CDR3 protein: CSVVRAETYEQYF. The CDR3 bases are TGCAGCGTTGTTCGAGCGGAGACCTACGAGCAGTACTTC.

This clonotype was detected a few times. This rearrangement joins TRBV10-2 to TRBJ2-5, with 9 bases lining up with TRBD2. The trim removed 8 bases at V and 7 bases at J, leaving 20 bases unmatched. From germline, CDR1 is WSHSY and CDR2 SAAADI. This CDR3 spans 17 amino acids. The CDR3 reads CASQFTAGGRKIATQYF. The CDR3, as DNA: TGCGCCAGCCAATTTACAGCGGGGGGCCGTAAAATTGCGACCCAGTACTTC.

This clonotype came up a few times. The rearrangement uses TRBV5-1 and TRBJ2-5; D ambiguous. Between the trimmed V and J ends, which lost 3 bases and 5 bases, there was a span of 11 bases. The CDR3 has 13 amino acids. CDR1 is SGHRS, CDR2 YFSETQ, per germline. The chain's CDR3 is CASSSYGTETQYF. CDR3 nucleotide sequence: TGCGCCAGCAGCTCGTATGGAACGGAGACCCAGTACTTC.

This clonotype came up a few times. The chain combines TRBV4-2 with TRBJ1-2; D is undetermined. This CDR3 spans 14 amino acids. CDR1 and CDR2 (germline): LGHNA, YNFKEQ. Trimming pared 0 bases from V and 4 bases from J, leaving 9 bases between. The CDR3 region is CASSQDRLLYGYTF. CDR3 DNA sequence: TGTGCCAGCAGCCAAGATCGGCTGCTCTATGGCTACACCTTC.

Many counts were recorded for this clonotype. This chain connects TRBV12-3 or TRBV12-4 to TRBJ1-5, with D possibly TRBD1 on 5 matching bases. The CDR3 consists of 14 residues. The ends were cut back, 6 bases at V and 0 bases at J, with 9 bases in the middle. The CDR3 protein is CASSDSFSNQPQHF. CDR3 DNA sequence: TGTGCCAGCAGCGACAGCTTTAGCAATCAGCCCCAGCATTTT.

This clonotype was found many times. This chain joins TRBV7-9 and TRBJ2-1; D call uncertain. Trimming took 4 bases from V and 8 from J, leaving 15 bases between them. The CDR3 contains 14 residues. CDR1 is SEHNR and CDR2 is FQNEAQ in the germline V gene (reference sequence). CDR3 nucleotide sequence: TGTGCCAGCAGCTCTCACTATTCCTTCTATGAGCAGTTCTTC. Its protein product is CASSSHYSFYEQFF.

This clonotype has at least ten counts. The V call is TRBV29-1, the J call TRBJ2-7; D may be TRBD1 (5 bases). The CDR3 contains 14 residues. The germline gives CDR1 SQVTM, CDR2 ANQGSEA. The V end lost 2 bases, the J end lost 2 bases, and 13 bases lay between the germline ends. For the CDR3, the DNA is TGCAGCGTTGAAAGTAGGGGCGCTACCTACGAGCAGTACTTC. Its protein is CSVESRGATYEQYF.

The chain links TRBV20-1 to TRBJ2-7; no clear D. Germline CDR1 is DFQATT and CDR2 is SNEGSKA (reference sequence). CDR3 length equals 15 residues. The germline V and J ends were trimmed by 3 bases and 4 bases, with 19 bases remaining between them. CDR3 nucleotide sequence: TGCAGTGCTAGGAGCCTAGGAGACCCAGGATACGAGCAGTACTTC. Amino acid sequence: CSARSLGDPGYEQYF.

This clonotype has more than one count but fewer than ten. Here the CDR3 reads CASSLGGGVRETQYF. The DNA of the CDR3 is TGTGCCAGCAGCTTAGGGGGGGGAGTGCGGGAGACCCAGTACTTC. The chain is built from TRBV7-2 and TRBJ2-5, with 7 bases matching TRBD2. The CDR3 runs 15 residues. Per germline, CDR1 SGHTA and CDR2 FQGNSA. Unmatched junction bases numbered 7, after V lost 1 base and J lost 5 bases.

This chain connects TRBV14 to TRBJ2-7; perhaps D is TRBD1 or TRBD2 (6 bases each). The CDR3 sequence is 16 residues long. Trimming took 1 base from V and 0 from J, leaving 13 bases between them. Per the germline V gene, CDR1 is SGHDN and CDR2 is FVKESK. This CDR3 reads CASSQGPGDFSYEQYF. As DNA, the CDR3 is TGTGCCAGCAGCCAAGGACCAGGGGACTTCTCCTACGAGCAGTACTTC. The full variable domain, with the rest looked up from reference TRBV14 and TRBJ2-7, is EAGVTQFPSHSVIEKGQTVTLRCDPISGHDNLYWYRRVMGKEIKFLLHFVKESKQDESGMPNNRFLAERTGGTYSTLKVQPAELEDSGVYFCASSQGPGDFSYEQYFGPGTRLTVT.

This clonotype was detected many times. The CDR3 DNA reads as TGTGCCAGCAGTACCCGGGACAGGGTCACTGAAGCTTTCTTT. It translates to CASSTRDRVTEAFF. V usage is TRBV6-1 and J usage is TRBJ1-1; TRBD1 agrees at 9 bases. This CDR3 contains 14 residues. CDR1 is MNHNS and CDR2 is SASEGT in the germline V gene. V lost 5 bases, J lost 4 bases, and 5 bases stayed unmatched.

The V and J genes are TRBV7-2 and TRBJ1-2, with no clear D. The CDR3 spans 13 residues. Germline V gene lookup returns CDR1 SGHTA and CDR2 FQGNSA. Trimming pared 5 bases from V and 2 bases from J, leaving 9 bases between. CDR3 loop: CASSQSSNYGYTF. CDR3 bases: TGTGCCAGCAGCCAGTCGAGCAACTATGGCTACACCTTC.

This clonotype was found a few times. The chain joins TRBV12-3 or TRBV12-4 to TRBJ2-3, with 14 bases lining up with TRBD2. CDR3 length: 15 residues. V trimming: 8 bases; J trimming: 4 bases; junction bases outside the gene matches: 5. The CDR3 bases are TGTGCCAGCGGGACGGGACTAGCGGGGGCAGATACGCAGTATTTT. Protein: CASGTGLAGADTQYF.

This clonotype has only a few counts. V and J are TRBV7-2 and TRBJ2-7; perhaps TRBD1 as D (6 bases). This CDR3 has 13 amino acids. From germline, CDR1 is SGHTA and CDR2 FQGNSA. V lost 5 bases to trimming and J lost 2 bases, with 10 bases between them. The CDR3 is CASSGQSTYEQYF. The CDR3 nucleotides are TGTGCCAGCAGCGGACAGTCTACCTACGAGCAGTACTTC.

The chain couples TRBV6-5 to TRBJ1-2; the D is unclear. V was pared by 2 bases and J by 2 bases, with 12 bases between. This CDR3 comprises 15 residues. CDR1 is MNHEY, CDR2 SVGAGI, per germline. The CDR3 loop reads CASSYSGGRNYGYTF. CDR3 coding DNA: TGTGCCAGCAGTTACAGCGGCGGGAGGAACTATGGCTACACCTTC.

The chain carries TRBV12-3 or TRBV12-4 and TRBJ1-2; 11 nucleotides agree with TRBD1. Germline trimming cut 2 bases from V and 3 bases from J; bases unmatched to any gene: 5. The CDR3 contains 16 residues. This chain's CDR3 is CASSLFGQGADYGYTF. Written as DNA, the CDR3 is TGTGCCAGCAGTTTATTTGGACAGGGGGCCGACTATGGCTACACCTTC.

This clonotype was counted between two and nine times. V is TRBV11-2 and J is TRBJ2-3; tentative D call: TRBD2 (5 bases). The V end lost 5 bases, the J end lost 2 bases, and 17 bases lay between the germline ends. This CDR3 has 16 amino acids. The germline V gene has CDR1 SGHAT and CDR2 FQNNGV. CDR3 protein: CASSPALGSTTDTQYF. The CDR3 coding sequence is TGTGCCAGCAGCCCAGCACTAGGTTCAACCACAGATACGCAGTATTTT.

The V call is TRBV5-6, the J call TRBJ1-1; 7 bases are shared with TRBD1. The V gene end was trimmed by 2 bases and the J gene end by 2 bases; junction bases not matched to a gene: 6. There are 15 residues in the CDR3. Germline assignment: CDR1 SGHDT and CDR2 YYEEEE. Written as DNA, the CDR3 is TGTGCCAGCAGCTTTCAGGGGGGTTTTAACACTGAAGCTTTCTTT. Translating it yields CASSFQGGFNTEAFF.

This clonotype has just a few counts. The rearrangement joins TRBV20-1 to TRBJ2-1; D may correspond to TRBD1 or TRBD2 (5 bases each). The V and J ends lost 0 bases and 6 bases respectively, with 15 bases between them. This CDR3 region has 15 residues. Germline V lookup: CDR1 DFQATT, CDR2 SNEGSKA (reference sequence). CDR3 DNA: TGCAGTGCTAGAGATGGGGGTAGCTGGGGCAATGAGCAGTTCTTC. Protein product: CSARDGGSWGNEQFF.

This clonotype was counted a few times. The chain has TRBV20-1 and TRBJ2-2, with 8 bases lining up with TRBD2. The CDR3 runs 16 residues. V shed 0 bases and J 4 bases; nucleotides not matched to a gene: 7. Germline V gives CDR1 DFQATT, CDR2 SNEGSKA (reference sequence). CDR3 region: CSARDGAGVGTGELFF. The CDR3 DNA sequence: TGCAGTGCTAGAGACGGAGCGGGAGTGGGCACCGGGGAGCTGTTTTTT.

The rearrangement uses TRBV4-2 and TRBJ2-3; TRBD2 might be the D (6 bases). Trimming took 0 bases from V and 0 from J, leaving 13 bases between them. The CDR3 extends over 17 amino acids. Germline values: CDR1 LGHNA, CDR2 YNFKEQ. The CDR3 DNA reads TGTGCCAGCAGCCAAGATTACCTAGCGACTAGCACAGATACGCAGTATTTT. Translating gives CASSQDYLATSTDTQYF.

This clonotype was counted between two and nine times. The chain couples TRBV6-2 or TRBV6-3 to TRBJ2-3, with 8 nucleotides matching TRBD1. CDR1 and CDR2 from the germline V gene are MNHEY and SVGEGT. The CDR3 length is 16 residues. V trimming: 4 bases; J trimming: 4 bases; junction bases outside the gene matches: 10. CDR3 bases: TGTGCCAGCAGTTCCCCGGACAGGGACTTTGCAGATACGCAGTATTTT. Protein product: CASSSPDRDFADTQYF.

This clonotype was seen only a few times. This chain uses TRBV29-1 with TRBJ2-1, with a weak D call TRBD2 (5 bases). V was pared by 7 bases and J by 5 bases, with 15 bases between. The CDR3 is 13 amino acids. Germline CDR1 reads SQVTM; CDR2 reads ANQGSEA. The CDR3 loop reads CSAAGLLNNEQFF. CDR3 nucleotide sequence: TGCAGCGCCGCGGGCCTACTGAACAATGAGCAGTTCTTC.